Below, 15 T cell receptor beta chains from the same sample are listed, as sequenced in a study of cytomegalovirus exposure and HLA in healthy donors. Primers for the PCR totalled 60 Vbeta and 13 Jbeta. Clones were sequenced by immunoSEQ multiplex PCR, and TCRdb holds only the in-frame ones, with some missing. The specimen's table records over 100,000 clones. Sequencing was performed on PBMCs. The source is a man aged 30 to 39 in good health and CMV-seronegative.

The chain is built from TRBV28 and TRBJ2-6, with D tentatively TRBD1 (6 bases). CDR3 length: 15 residues. Germline values: CDR1 MDHEN, CDR2 SYDVKM. V lost 4 bases, J lost 2 bases, and 9 bases lay in between. For the CDR3, the DNA is TGTGCCAGCAGTTCTACAGGGACTGGGGCCAACGTCCTGACTTTC. Translation gives CASSSTGTGANVLTF.

The V and J genes are TRBV27 and TRBJ2-5; tentatively, D is TRBD2 (6 bases). Germline assignment: CDR1 MNHEY and CDR2 SMNVEV (reference sequence). The germline V and J ends were trimmed by 6 bases and 0 bases, with 14 bases remaining between them. The CDR3 length is 15 residues. This CDR3 reads CASRLGRGYQETQYF. In DNA form, the CDR3 reads TGTGCCAGCAGGCTTGGGCGGGGCTACCAAGAGACCCAGTACTTC.

V and J are TRBV7-6 and TRBJ2-6; TRBD1 might be the D (6 bases). Germline V gene sequence: CDR1 SGHVS, CDR2 FNYEAQ. V lost 0 bases and J lost 0, with 21 bases in between. This CDR3 has 21 residues. CDR3 DNA: TGTGCCAGCAGCTTAGCGGGGGCTCGACGGGGCCGATCCTCTGGGGCCAACGTCCTGACTTTC. Amino acids: CASSLAGARRGRSSGANVLTF.

V gene TRBV28 combines with J gene TRBJ2-6; a possible D gene is TRBD1 (5 bases). Germline V gene sequence: CDR1 MDHEN, CDR2 SYDVKM. Trimming took off 3 bases at V and 0 bases at J, with 12 bases between the two ends. CDR3 length: 17 amino acids. CDR3 DNA sequence: TGTGCCAGCAGTTTCCCTACAGGCGCCTCTGGGGCCAACGTCCTGACTTTC. Its translation is CASSFPTGASGANVLTF.

The rearrangement uses TRBV1 and TRBJ2-5; the D call in the table, TRBD2, was not verified against the DNA. TRBV1 is a documented pseudogene. CDR3 length: 18 amino acids. CDR3 region: CTSSHAIRTSGEQETQYF. CDR3 DNA sequence: TGCACCAGCAGCCATGCCATCCGGACTAGCGGGGAGCAAGAGACCCAGTACTTC.

The chain uses TRBV5-6 and TRBJ2-2; 7 bases fit TRBD2. This CDR3 contains 16 residues. The germline V gene has CDR1 SGHDT and CDR2 YYEEEE. The junction had 11 bases not matched to a gene; V was cut back by 4 bases and J by 5 bases. In DNA form, the CDR3 reads TGTGCCAGCAGCCCTAACGGACTAGTTGGGACCGGGGAGCTGTTTTTT. Translation gives CASSPNGLVGTGELFF.

The genes are TRBV5-1 and TRBJ1-6, with a possible D match to TRBD1 (5 bases). The V gene's germline CDR1 is SGHRS and CDR2 YFSETQ. The CDR3 runs 16 residues. Trimming took off 5 bases at V and 5 bases at J, with 17 bases between the two ends. CDR3 bases: TGCGCCAGCAGATGGGGGGGGACGAGTGATAATTCACCCCTCCACTTT. Its protein is CASRWGGTSDNSPLHF.

The chain uses TRBV9 and TRBJ1-6; D is possibly TRBD1 (6 bases). There are 15 residues in the CDR3. The ends were cut back, 4 bases at V and 9 bases at J, with 17 bases in the middle. Germline V CDR1 and CDR2: SGDLS, YYNGEE. CDR3 residues: CASSMQGTYGSPLHF. CDR3 nucleotides: TGTGCCAGCAGCATGCAGGGGACGTATGGTTCACCCCTCCACTTT.

The chain uses TRBV19 and TRBJ2-7; the D is unclear. The CDR3 covers 13 residues. Trimming stripped 4 bases from V and 3 bases from J, with 10 bases between. The germline gives CDR1 LNHDA, CDR2 SQIVND (reference sequence). Here the CDR3 reads CASSTQRDYEQYF. CDR3 bases: TGTGCCAGTAGTACGCAGCGCGACTACGAGCAGTACTTC.

The V gene is TRBV9, the J gene TRBJ2-5; D is ambiguous. V was trimmed by 0 bases and J by 1 base, leaving 7 bases between them. Germline V gene lookup returns CDR1 SGDLS and CDR2 YYNGEE. The CDR3 sequence is 14 residues long. The CDR3 sequence: CASSVEYSQETQYF. The CDR3 region has the DNA TGTGCCAGCAGCGTAGAGTACAGCCAAGAGACCCAGTACTTC. The variable domain in full, with the rest retrieved from reference TRBV9 and TRBJ2-5, is DSGVTQTPKHLITATGQRVTLRCSPRSGDLSVYWYQQSLDQGLQFLIQYYNGEERAKGNILERFSAQQFPDLHSELNLSSLELGDSALYFCASSVEYSQETQYFGPGTRLLVL.

This chain links TRBV4-1 with TRBJ2-3, with a weak D call TRBD2 (6 bases). Trimming took off 0 bases at V and 2 bases at J, with 15 bases between the two ends. CDR1 and CDR2 (germline): MGHRA, YSYEKL. This CDR3 has 17 residues. The CDR3 bases are TGCGCCAGCAGCCAAGATAGGGGACTCATTGCCACAGATACGCAGTATTTT. Its translation is CASSQDRGLIATDTQYF.

The chain has TRBV7-2 and TRBJ1-6, with D maybe TRBD1 (5 bases). CDR3 length equals 13 residues. Between the trimmed V and J ends, which lost 5 bases and 10 bases, there was a span of 12 bases. Germline CDR1 SGHTA, CDR2 FQGNSA. The CDR3 region has the DNA TGTGCCAGCAGCCCGGGGGGTGAATCACCCCTCCACTTT. Protein: CASSPGGESPLHF.

The chain carries TRBV2 and TRBJ1-1; 9 bases line up with TRBD1. The CDR3 runs 13 residues. The V segment lost 6 bases and the J segment 5 bases; nucleotides outside the gene matches: 4. Germline values: CDR1 SNHLY, CDR2 FYNNEI. CDR3 sequence reads: CASRGTGLTEAFF. CDR3 DNA sequence: TGTGCCAGCAGGGGGACAGGGTTAACTGAAGCTTTCTTT.

CDR3: CASSEPTGGRNTGELFF. DNA of the CDR3: TGTGCCAGCAGCGAGCCCACGGGGGGCCGCAACACCGGGGAGCTGTTTTTT. The chain couples TRBV5-6 to TRBJ2-2; possibly TRBD2 for D (7 bases). The CDR3 has 17 amino acids. Germline CDR1 SGHDT, CDR2 YYEEEE. Trimming took off 4 bases at V and 2 bases at J, with 18 bases between the two ends.

The chain couples TRBV7-6 to TRBJ2-5, with 9 bases aligning to TRBD1. This CDR3 spans 15 amino acids. The junction had 9 bases not matched to a gene; V was cut back by 5 bases and J by 5 bases. Germline V gives CDR1 SGHVS, CDR2 FNYEAQ. The CDR3 here is CASSKGQGGEETQYF. DNA for the CDR3: TGTGCCAGCAGCAAGGGACAGGGAGGCGAGGAGACCCAGTACTTC.